This T cell receptor (beta chain) is from a study of blood T cell repertoires in COVID-19. Whole-study context: There were acute and convalescent COVID-19 samples, and they came from the United States, Italy and Spain. The cDNA or gDNA used as material had been derived from T cells, B-cell-depleted T cells, or PBMCs.

V gave up 7 bases and J gave up 2 bases, with 15 bases separating them. This CDR3 has 15 amino acids. Germline lookup yields CDR1 MDHEN and CDR2 SYDVKM. Original data processing: Amplification from reference gene primers served as the basis for estimated nucleated cell counts. Repertoires were generated with immunoSEQ multiplex PCR, while TCRdb's copy carries only in-frame clones and drops some. V and J calls and clone size come straight from that table; D and trimming were deduced from the DNA. The sample contains 150,000 or so clones, roughly 90% of which appear only once. This TCR derives from a man aged 45-60 years with acute or convalescent COVID-19. Specimen: peripheral blood. V usage is TRBV28 and J usage is TRBJ1-5, with D unresolved. In DNA, the CDR3 is TGTGCCAGCAAGTCAGAGCCTCGGGGCAATCAGCCCCAGCATTTT. The encoded protein is CASKSEPRGNQPQHF.